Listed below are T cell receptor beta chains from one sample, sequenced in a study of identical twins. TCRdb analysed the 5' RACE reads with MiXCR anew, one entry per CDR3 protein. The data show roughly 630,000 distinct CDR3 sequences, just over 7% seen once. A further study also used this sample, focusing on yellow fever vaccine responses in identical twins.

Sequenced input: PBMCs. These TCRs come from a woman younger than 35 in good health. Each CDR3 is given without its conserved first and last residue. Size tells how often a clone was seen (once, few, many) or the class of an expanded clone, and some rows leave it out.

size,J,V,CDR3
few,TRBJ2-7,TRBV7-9,ASSQGTSRTYEQY
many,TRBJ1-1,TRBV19,ASSISGRQVNTEAF
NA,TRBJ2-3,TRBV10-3,AILAGETDTQY
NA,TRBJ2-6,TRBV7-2,ASSLVQAKGANVLT
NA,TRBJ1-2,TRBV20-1,CASEGTGGAGYGYT
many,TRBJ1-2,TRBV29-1,SAAGQGNYGYT
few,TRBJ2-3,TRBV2,ASRSKSGSPQTQY
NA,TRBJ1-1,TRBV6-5,ASSYTQGGRNTEAF
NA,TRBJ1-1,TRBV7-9,ASSLDGPGQWTEAF
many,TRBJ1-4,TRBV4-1,ASSQDWADTNEKLF
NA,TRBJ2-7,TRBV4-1,ASSQATGGPREQY
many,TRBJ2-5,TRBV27,ASSFLYPAQQETQY
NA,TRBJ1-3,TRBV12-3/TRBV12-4,ASSHRGATGNTIY
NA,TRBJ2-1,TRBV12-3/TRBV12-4,ASSSFSSGGSYNEQF
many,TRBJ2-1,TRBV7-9,ASSLRQGDGSYNEQF
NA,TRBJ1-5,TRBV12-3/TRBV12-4,ASSFGHLLGPQH
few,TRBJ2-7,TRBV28,ASSPYRQGGVSYEQY
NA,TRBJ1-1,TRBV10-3,AISESWVPGGSSEAF
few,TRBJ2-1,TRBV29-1,SVGGTSGSSYNEQF
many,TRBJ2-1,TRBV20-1,SAEGRTYNEQF
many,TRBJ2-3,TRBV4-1,ASSQRQGAQDTQY
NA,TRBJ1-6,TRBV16,ASSHGTRGRNSPLH
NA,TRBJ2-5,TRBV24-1,ATSDLQPSGETQY
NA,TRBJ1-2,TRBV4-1,ASSQESLGGRNYGYT
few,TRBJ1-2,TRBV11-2,ASSIGQGFDGYT
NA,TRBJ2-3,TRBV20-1,SASAGIAGASTDTQY
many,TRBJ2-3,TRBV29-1,SVAVGGSTDTQY
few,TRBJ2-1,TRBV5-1,ASYHGTGPNEQF
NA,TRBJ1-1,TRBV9,ASSVPYTEAF
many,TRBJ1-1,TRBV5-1,ASSPGRMNTEAF
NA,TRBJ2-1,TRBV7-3,ASSPGGLADNEQF
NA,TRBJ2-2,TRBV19,ASRTSGTAGELF
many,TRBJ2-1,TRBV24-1,ATSDLGSGSPGYEQF
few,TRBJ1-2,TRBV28,ASRLEGAPGYT
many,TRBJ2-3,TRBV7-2,ASSRGFRSSTDTQY
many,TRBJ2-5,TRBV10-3,AISDWQGGETQY
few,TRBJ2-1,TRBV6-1,ASSLGPVSSYNEQF
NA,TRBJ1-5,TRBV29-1,SVEVQHNQPQH
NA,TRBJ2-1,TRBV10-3,AIRTSGNEQF
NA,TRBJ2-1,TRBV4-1,ASMQTGTGFLNEQF
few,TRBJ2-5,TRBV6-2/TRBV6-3,ASSYGGGDPETQY
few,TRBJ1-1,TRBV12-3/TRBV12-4,ASIRMASLNTEAF
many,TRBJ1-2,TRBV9,ASSVGASADIPLSYT